One and the same sample provided the 27 T cell receptor beta chains below, sequenced in a study of T cell responses to AZD1222 COVID-19 vaccine. Produced via immunoSEQ multiplex PCR; TCRdb's table is partial and in-frame only. Found here are fewer than 120,000 clones, 70% to 90% of them singletons; the top ten hold about 16%. Sample: peripheral blood, taken 28 days after the second AZD1222 dose. These receptors were taken from an adult who received the AZD1222 COVID-19 vaccine.

The rearrangement joins TRBV5-1 to TRBJ2-5, with 8 bases that match TRBD1. V was clipped by 3 bases and J by 5 bases; unmatched bases: 6. CDR3 length: 14 residues. Germline CDR1 is SGHRS and CDR2 is YFSETQ. The CDR3 loop is CASSSTTGVETQYF. CDR3 in DNA: TGCGCCAGCAGCTCCACGACAGGGGTGGAGACCCAGTACTTC.

This clone was picked up one time. Other DNA variants within this sample encode the same CDR3. The chain has TRBV19 and TRBJ2-7; D is perhaps TRBD1 (6 bases). The germline gives CDR1 LNHDA, CDR2 SQIVND (reference sequence). The length of the CDR3 is 14 residues. V gave up 1 base and J gave up 2 bases, with 9 bases separating them. The CDR3 loop is CASSIAGTTYEQYF. Here the CDR3 DNA reads TGTGCCAGTAGTATAGCCGGGACAACCTACGAGCAGTACTTC. Drawing the rest from reference TRBV19 and TRBJ2-7, the complete variable domain is DGGITQSPKYLFRKEGQNVTLSCEQNLNHDAMYWYRQDPGQGLRLIYYSQIVNDFQKGDIAEGYSVSREKKESFPLTVTSAQKNPTAFYLCASSIAGTTYEQYFGPGTRLTVT.

The chain is built from TRBV11-2 and TRBJ2-1, with TRBD1 matching 10 bases. Losses at the gene ends were 6 bases for V and 5 bases for J; bases not matched to a gene: 10. Germline V CDR1 and CDR2: SGHAT, FQNNGV. The CDR3 length is 16 residues. CDR3 coding DNA: TGTGCCAGCAGAACTCCCGGGACAGGGGCAAACAATGAGCAGTTCTTC. Translation gives CASRTPGTGANNEQFF. Filled out from reference TRBV11-2 and TRBJ2-1, the complete variable domain reads EAGVAQSPRYKIIEKRQSVAFWCNPISGHATLYWYQQILGQGPKLLIQFQNNGVVDDSQLPKDRFSAERLKGVDSTLKIQPAKLEDSAVYLCASRTPGTGANNEQFFGPGTRLTVL.

The chain couples TRBV9 to TRBJ2-1, with D perhaps given as TRBD1 or TRBD2 (5 bases each). The CDR3 totals 13 residues. V dropped 4 bases and J dropped 9 bases, with 14 bases sitting between them. Germline lookup yields CDR1 SGDLS and CDR2 YYNGEE. The CDR3, as DNA: TGTGCCAGCAGCAGAGGGGACGAGGGTGAGCAGTTCTTC. This translates into CASSRGDEGEQFF.

J is TRBJ1-6 and V is TRBV5-1, with TRBD1 matching 7 bases. This CDR3 comprises 15 residues. The V gene's germline CDR1 is SGHRS and CDR2 YFSETQ. The junction had 8 bases not matched to a gene; V was cut back by 5 bases and J by 6 bases. The CDR3 protein is CASSLQGDGNSPLHF. The CDR3 nucleotides are TGCGCCAGCAGTCTCCAGGGGGACGGTAATTCACCCCTCCACTTT.

The chain joins TRBV11-2 to TRBJ1-4, with TRBD1 matching over 10 bases. The CDR3 runs to 16 residues. J lost 7 bases, V lost 5 bases, and 10 bases had no gene match. Germline lookup yields CDR1 SGHAT and CDR2 FQNNGV. As DNA, the CDR3 is TGTGCCAGCAGCCCGGAGGTGGGGGACAGGGGTGAAAAACTGTTTTTT. Amino acid sequence: CASSPEVGDRGEKLFF.

This chain uses TRBV5-1 with TRBJ1-4, with 7 bases aligning to TRBD1. CDR1 is SGHRS and CDR2 is YFSETQ in the germline V gene. The V gene end was trimmed by 4 bases and the J gene end by 3 bases; junction bases not matched to a gene: 6. This CDR3 is 15 amino acids long. The CDR3 DNA reads TGCGCCAGCAGCATTTCAGGGGGTTCTAATGAAAAACTGTTTTTT. Its protein product is CASSISGGSNEKLFF.

J is TRBJ1-2 and V is TRBV2; 8 positions match TRBD1. After removal of 5 bases from V and 5 bases from J, the junction contained 4 bases not matched to a gene. This CDR3 comprises 13 residues. Germline V gives CDR1 SNHLY, CDR2 FYNNEI. The chain's CDR3 is CASSTGGQYGYTF. The CDR3 bases are TGTGCCAGCAGTACAGGGGGACAGTATGGCTACACCTTC.

J is TRBJ1-1 and V is TRBV3-1 (or the pseudogene TRBV3-2); 10 bases agree with TRBD1. V dropped 4 bases and J dropped 7; count of bases not matched to a gene: 12. Per the germline V gene, CDR1 is LGHDT and CDR2 is YNNKEL (reference sequence). This CDR3 comprises 16 residues. The CDR3 region has the DNA TGTGCCAGCAGCCCGACAGGGGGCAGGATGAGGGATGAAGCTTTCTTT. Translating gives CASSPTGGRMRDEAFF.

The chain links TRBV28 to TRBJ2-7; 9 bases line up with TRBD1. The CDR3 sequence is 14 residues long. V lost 4 bases, J lost 4 bases, and 5 bases stayed unmatched. Germline loops: CDR1 MDHEN, CDR2 SYDVKM. The CDR3 protein is CASSSRDREYEQYF. The CDR3 region has the DNA TGTGCCAGCAGTTCCCGGGACAGGGAGTACGAGCAGTACTTC.

V gene TRBV27 combines with J gene TRBJ1-4; the match to TRBD1 covers 8 bases. Trimming at V came to 3 bases and at J to 5 bases, leaving 11 bases not matched to a gene. The germline gives CDR1 MNHEY, CDR2 SMNVEV (reference sequence). This CDR3 is 17 amino acids long. The CDR3 is CASSFNGQGGTNEKLFF. As DNA, the CDR3 is TGTGCCAGCAGTTTCAACGGACAGGGAGGTACCAATGAAAAACTGTTTTTT.

This clone was seen just once. This chain links TRBV6-6 with TRBJ2-7; D unresolved. The germline V gene encodes CDR1 MNHNY and CDR2 SVGAGI (reference sequence). Trimming left V 6 bases short and J 0 bases short, with 12 bases between. The CDR3 spans 14 residues. CDR3 bases: TGTGCCAGCAGACCATGGCAGTACTCCTACGAGCAGTACTTC. Translating gives CASRPWQYSYEQYF.

This chain joins TRBV7-3 and TRBJ1-1, with TRBD1 as a possible D gene (5 bases). Germline V lookup: CDR1 SGHTA, CDR2 FQGTGA. V dropped 0 bases and J dropped 3 bases, with 8 bases sitting between them. CDR3 size: 14 residues. The CDR3 reads CASSLTSGDTEAFF. The CDR3 DNA sequence: TGTGCCAGCAGCTTAACCTCGGGGGACACTGAAGCTTTCTTT.

The genes are TRBV6-5 and TRBJ2-7; D is undetermined. Trimming removed 11 bases at V and 6 bases at J, with 17 bases between. The germline gives CDR1 MNHEY, CDR2 SVGAGI. The CDR3 extends over 12 amino acids. The CDR3 coding sequence is TGTGCCGGCAACCTCGCAGACGGCGAGCAGTACTTC. Translating gives CAGNLADGEQYF.

This rearrangement joins TRBV7-9 to TRBJ2-7; no clear D gene. CDR1 is SEHNR and CDR2 is FQNEAQ in the germline V gene (reference sequence). Trimming removed 1 base from V and 5 bases from J, with 6 bases in between. CDR3 length equals 12 residues. CDR3 sequence reads: CASSLVSDEQYF. CDR3 nucleotides: TGTGCCAGCAGCTTAGTAAGCGACGAGCAGTACTTC.

This clone was seen more than once but under ten times. The sample has other DNA sequences that encode this CDR3 too. The chain joins TRBV27 to TRBJ2-7, with 8 bases fitting TRBD2. After removal of 2 bases from V and 4 bases from J, the junction contained 1 base not matched to a gene. In germline, CDR1 is MNHEY, CDR2 SMNVEV (reference sequence). The CDR3 has 13 amino acids. The CDR3 loop is CASSLTSGYEQYF. In DNA, the CDR3 is TGTGCCAGCAGTTTAACTAGCGGTTACGAGCAGTACTTC.

The chain is built from TRBV28 and TRBJ2-2; D perhaps matches TRBD2 (7 bases). The CDR3 runs to 16 residues. Germline-derived CDR1 and CDR2 are MDHEN and SYDVKM. V gave up 4 bases and J gave up 4 bases, with 16 bases separating them. CDR3 loop: CASSSLGGLVTGELFF. CDR3 DNA sequence: TGTGCCAGCAGTTCCCTGGGGGGGCTCGTCACCGGGGAGCTGTTTTTT.

The rearrangement joins TRBV2 to TRBJ1-5; the match to TRBD1 covers 9 bases. The CDR3 length is 19 residues. The J segment lost 1 base and the V segment lost 6 bases, leaving 16 bases of the junction unmatched. Germline CDR1 SNHLY, CDR2 FYNNEI. CDR3 coding DNA: TGTGCCAGCAGCGAGCCGTCAACAGGGGGCAGGTTAAGCAATCAGCCCCAGCATTTT. Translation: CASSEPSTGGRLSNQPQHF.

The chain uses TRBV6-2 or TRBV6-3 and TRBJ1-1, with D hard to call. Trimming took off 5 bases at V and 7 bases at J, with 20 bases between the two ends. The germline gives CDR1 MNHEY, CDR2 SVGEGT. The CDR3 spans 15 residues. Here the CDR3 DNA reads TGTGCCAGCAGTGACCCCGGGCCTGAGGATATTGAAGCTTTCTTT. Translation: CASSDPGPEDIEAFF.

The chain is built from TRBV30 and TRBJ1-6, with D perhaps matching TRBD1 (6 bases). V was clipped by 2 bases and J by 4 bases, with 12 bases between them. Germline V gene lookup returns CDR1 GTSNPN and CDR2 SVGIG (reference sequence). The CDR3 has 15 residues. Here the CDR3 DNA reads TGTGCCTGGAGTAAAATAGGGGGGTATAATTCACCCCTCCACTTT. Protein: CAWSKIGGYNSPLHF.

The chain has TRBV6-5 and TRBJ1-2; the D is unclear. V dropped 4 bases and J dropped 7 bases, with 10 bases sitting between them. The germline gives CDR1 MNHEY, CDR2 SVGAGI. This CDR3 comprises 12 residues. In nucleotides, the CDR3 is TGTGCCAGCAGTTTCTGGGGTGGTGGCTACACCTTC. Translation: CASSFWGGGYTF.

The chain employs TRBV6-2 or TRBV6-3 and TRBJ1-6, with 9 bases aligning to TRBD1. The germline gives CDR1 MNHEY, CDR2 SVGEGT. V gave up 0 bases and J gave up 5 bases; unmatched junction bases: 5. CDR3 size: 17 residues. This chain's CDR3 is CASSYSTGGPDNSPLHF. Written as DNA, the CDR3 is TGTGCCAGCAGTTACTCGACAGGGGGGCCCGATAATTCACCCCTCCACTTT.

The chain uses TRBV28 and TRBJ2-3; the match to TRBD2 covers 12 bases. The CDR3 sequence is 14 residues long. Germline loops: CDR1 MDHEN, CDR2 SYDVKM. With 6 bases clipped from V and 6 bases from J, the junction kept 4 bases outside the gene matches. The CDR3 loop reads CASRTSGRTDTQYF. Written as DNA, the CDR3 is TGTGCCAGCAGGACTAGCGGGAGAACGGATACGCAGTATTTT.

V usage is TRBV28 and J usage is TRBJ2-3, with TRBD2 as a possible D gene (6 bases). This CDR3 is 16 amino acids long. Trimming cost V 2 bases and J 3 bases, with 15 bases left between them. Germline V gene sequence: CDR1 MDHEN, CDR2 SYDVKM. CDR3 sequence (DNA): TGTGCCAGCAGTTTAAGCGGGCTAGCGAATACAGATACGCAGTATTTT. Protein sequence: CASSLSGLANTDTQYF.

The chain carries TRBV5-8 and TRBJ2-1, with 7 bases matching TRBD1. Germline assignment: CDR1 SGHTS and CDR2 YDEGEE. J gave up 1 base and V 1 base, and 5 bases lay outside the gene matches. The CDR3 sequence is 16 residues long. The CDR3 DNA sequence: TGTGCCAGCAGCTTGTGGCAGGGGGAGTCCTACAATGAGCAGTTCTTC. As protein: CASSLWQGESYNEQFF.

This clone was observed a handful of times. The chain uses TRBV27 and TRBJ1-2; 11 nucleotides agree with TRBD1. Germline loops: CDR1 MNHEY, CDR2 SMNVEV (reference sequence). The CDR3 covers 14 residues. The V and J ends lost 1 base and 7 bases, in that order; junction bases with no gene match: 2. This chain's CDR3 is CASSLFGQGAGYTF. CDR3 nucleotide sequence: TGTGCCAGCAGTTTATTCGGACAGGGGGCTGGCTACACCTTC.

CDR3 coding DNA: TGTGCCAGTAGGCAAAAGACCGGACAGTCCGGTGGCACTGAAGCTTTCTTT. Translation gives CASRQKTGQSGGTEAFF. V is TRBV19 and J is TRBJ1-1; tentatively, D is TRBD1 (6 bases). Trimming took 6 bases from V and 4 from J, leaving 24 bases between them. The length of the CDR3 is 17 residues. CDR1 and CDR2 (germline): LNHDA, SQIVND (reference sequence).